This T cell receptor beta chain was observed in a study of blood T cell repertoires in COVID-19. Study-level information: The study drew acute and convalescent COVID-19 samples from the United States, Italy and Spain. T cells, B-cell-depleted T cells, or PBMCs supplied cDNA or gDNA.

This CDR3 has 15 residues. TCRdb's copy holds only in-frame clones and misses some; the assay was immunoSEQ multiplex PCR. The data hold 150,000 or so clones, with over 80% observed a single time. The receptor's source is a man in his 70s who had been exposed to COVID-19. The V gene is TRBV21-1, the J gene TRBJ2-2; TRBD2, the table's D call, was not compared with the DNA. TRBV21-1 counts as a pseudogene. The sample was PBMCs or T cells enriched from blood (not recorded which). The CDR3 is CASIPRGPYTGELFF. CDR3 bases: TGTGCCAGCATCCCGCGGGGGCCCTACACCGGGGAGCTGTTTTTT.